These T cell receptor beta chains were read from a single sample in a study of cytomegalovirus exposure and HLA in healthy donors. Generated by immunoSEQ multiplex PCR, the TCRdb table keeps only in-frame clones and is missing some. The sample shows some 98,000 clones, roughly 87% of them seen only once. Sequencing was done on a sample of PBMCs. The receptors here all came from a man between 18 and 35 years old in good health and CMV-seropositive. The CDR3 runs from the conserved cysteine through the conserved F or W.

TRBJ2-5 | TRBV28 | CASRGGTPYQETQYF
TRBJ2-3 | TRBV7-9 | CASSFGQGSGDTQYF
TRBJ2-7 | TRBV4-3 | CASSQAATGYEQYF
TRBJ2-6 | TRBV18 | CASSGQGAQTGANVLTF
TRBJ2-7 | TRBV9 | CASSASGDYEQYF
TRBJ2-1 | TRBV4-2 | CASSQDGLDNEQFF
TRBJ1-2 | TRBV7-9 | CASSRWDRSNGYTF
TRBJ2-1 | TRBV7-2 | CASSLVKGREQFF
TRBJ2-1 | TRBV5-4 | CASTRPPGGPSNEQFF
TRBJ2-7 | TRBV21-1 | CASSKRGSRVAGDSYEQYF
TRBJ2-5 | TRBV2 | CASSVQGPQETQYF
TRBJ2-2 | TRBV5-1 | CASSLGQGSIGELFF
TRBJ2-1 | TRBV7-9 | CASSLVQGSHEQFF
TRBJ1-3 | TRBV6-4 | CASSDSSGTSGNTIYF
TRBJ2-3 | TRBV9 | CASSSRTSQSTDTQYF
TRBJ1-2 | TRBV28 | CASSLWLTGSGLNYGYTF
TRBJ2-1 | TRBV5-6 | CASSTGTGGYNEQFF
TRBJ2-2 | TRBV10-3 | CAISGDRGSTGELFF
TRBJ1-1 | TRBV28 | CASSLKRRDRGLAFF
TRBJ2-7 | TRBV4-1 | CASSQVTSGTYEQYF
TRBJ1-2 | TRBV10-3 | CAISEQEINYGYTF
TRBJ2-7 | TRBV19 | CASSIDRDSDEQYF
TRBJ1-2 | TRBV19 | CASSEIPGQTHYGYTF
TRBJ2-7 | TRBV5-1 | CASSLGTSGSPFIHEQYF
TRBJ2-2 | TRBV7-2 | CASSRQGGQPGELFF
TRBJ1-6 | TRBV27 | CASSYDSNYNSPLHF
TRBJ2-7 | TRBV5-1 | CASSLRVGQGSSYEQYF
TRBJ1-2 | TRBV2 | CASSVSRGLYGYTF
TRBJ2-7 | TRBV4-2 | CASSQGRGTSGGDEQYF
TRBJ2-2 | TRBV4-1 | CASSQRLAGNTGELFF
TRBJ2-2 | TRBV29-1 | CSARTGVNTGELFF
TRBJ2-7 | TRBV5-1 | CASSQRQGSAQYF
TRBJ2-7 | TRBV29-1 | CSATPGQGFGEQYF
TRBJ1-1 | TRBV27 | CASSYDATGGKAFF
TRBJ1-1 | TRBV27 | CASSLKGTGAEAFF